The 15 T cell receptor beta chains in this list originate from one sample, sequenced in a study of blood T cell repertoires in COVID-19. Some clones are missing from TCRdb's copy, which holds only in-frame ones; the method was immunoSEQ multiplex PCR. The sample shows roughly 79,000 clones, approximately 90% of them seen only once. What was sequenced was peripheral blood. Receptor source: a man between 50 and 59 years old with active COVID-19.

This chain uses TRBV7-9 with TRBJ2-1; 7 bases are a match to TRBD1. J gave up 6 bases and V 4 bases, and 9 bases lay outside the gene matches. CDR3 size: 15 residues. Germline loops: CDR1 SEHNR, CDR2 FQNEAQ (reference sequence). CDR3 residues: CASSYRQGLLNEQFF. The CDR3 DNA reads TGTGCCAGCAGCTATAGACAGGGTCTCCTCAATGAGCAGTTCTTC. Combining the CDR3 with reference TRBV7-9 and TRBJ2-1 gives the whole variable domain DTGVSQNPRHKITKRGQNVTFRCDPISEHNRLYWYRQTLGQGPEFLTYFQNEAQLEKSRLLSDRFSAERPKGSFSTLEIQRTEQGDSAMYLCASSYRQGLLNEQFFGPGTRLTVL.

The chain has TRBV28 and TRBJ1-2; the D is unclear. CDR3 length: 15 residues. V shed 6 bases and J shed 8 bases, with 22 bases lying between them. CDR1 and CDR2 from the germline V gene are MDHEN and SYDVKM. The CDR3: CASSPPAGKAGGYTF. The CDR3 region has the DNA TGTGCCAGCAGCCCTCCTGCCGGGAAAGCCGGGGGCTACACCTTC.

The chain couples TRBV3-1 (or the pseudogene TRBV3-2) to TRBJ1-2; TRBD1 aligns across 9 bases. The CDR3 has 18 amino acids. Per the germline V gene, CDR1 is LGHDT and CDR2 is YNNKEL (reference sequence). The J segment lost 4 bases and the V segment lost 2 bases, leaving 14 bases of the junction unmatched. This chain's CDR3 is CASSQLPQTGGQGYGYTF. DNA of the CDR3: TGTGCCAGCAGCCAACTCCCACAGACAGGGGGACAGGGCTATGGCTACACCTTC.

J is TRBJ1-2 and V is TRBV6-5, with 7 positions matching TRBD1. Germline values: CDR1 MNHEY, CDR2 SVGAGI. This CDR3 spans 15 amino acids. After removal of 0 bases from V and 2 bases from J, the junction contained 3 bases not matched to a gene. The CDR3 is CASSYSGRGNYGYTF. The CDR3 bases are TGTGCCAGCAGTTACTCGGGCAGGGGGAACTATGGCTACACCTTC.

The V call is TRBV2, the J call TRBJ2-3, with TRBD1 identical over 7 bases. The CDR3 has 15 residues. Germline CDR1 is SNHLY and CDR2 is FYNNEI. V trimming: 6 bases; J trimming: 2 bases; junction bases outside the gene matches: 8. The CDR3 DNA reads as TGTGCCAGCAGAAAGACAGGGAGATCCACAGATACGCAGTATTTT. Its translation is CASRKTGRSTDTQYF.

This clone appeared many times. The V call is TRBV4-3, the J call TRBJ2-7, with TRBD1 identical over 10 bases. CDR1 and CDR2 from the germline V gene are LGHNA and YSLEER. The CDR3 runs 17 residues. V shed 4 bases, J shed 5 bases, and the junction held 14 bases outside the gene matches. CDR3 amino acids: CASSRDAIRDRGHEQYF. In DNA, the CDR3 is TGCGCCAGCAGCCGTGACGCGATCCGGGACAGGGGCCACGAGCAGTACTTC.

The count of this clone is one. The CDR3 sequence: CASSIVNRGIGELFF. The CDR3 coding sequence is TGTGCCAGTAGTATAGTTAACAGGGGCATCGGGGAGCTGTTTTTT. V usage is TRBV19 and J usage is TRBJ2-2, with 7 nucleotides matching TRBD1. Germline CDR1 is LNHDA and CDR2 is SQIVND (reference sequence). This CDR3 spans 15 amino acids. The ends lost 1 base at V and 7 bases at J; junction bases unmatched: 6.

The chain uses TRBV27 and TRBJ1-5, with TRBD1 as a possible D gene (6 bases). The germline gives CDR1 MNHEY, CDR2 SMNVEV (reference sequence). V lost 4 bases to trimming and J lost 1 base, with 11 bases between them. The CDR3 loop spans 15 amino acids. CDR3 nucleotides: TGTGCCAGCAGTTCACAGGGACCCAGCAATCAGCCCCAGCATTTT. As protein: CASSSQGPSNQPQHF.

V and J are TRBV12-5 and TRBJ2-5, with TRBD2 matching over 7 bases. The CDR3 covers 19 residues. V shed 0 bases and J 5 bases; nucleotides not matched to a gene: 18. The V gene's germline CDR1 is LGHNT and CDR2 FRNRAP. The CDR3 loop reads CASGLVNGVSGLWVETQYF. The DNA of the CDR3 is TGTGCTAGTGGTTTGGTCAATGGGGTTAGCGGGCTCTGGGTGGAGACCCAGTACTTC. Together with reference TRBV12-5 and TRBJ2-5, the CDR3 gives the full variable domain: DARVTQTPRHKVTEMGQEVTMRCQPILGHNTVFWYRQTMMQGLELLAYFRNRAPLDDSGMPKDRFSAEMPDATLATLKIQPSEPRDSAVYFCASGLVNGVSGLWVETQYFGPGTRLLVL.

This clone was seen a few times. The CDR3 ends on some other residue instead of the conserved phenylalanine or tryptophan, so this is likely a read error. It is unclear where the CDR3 begins or ends on the DNA, so no DNA is shown, and the CDR3 is as TCRdb lists it. The rearrangement joins TRBV7-3 to TRBJ2-7; the table's D gene call, TRBD2, was not cross checked with the DNA. Germline CDR1 SGHTA, CDR2 FQGTGA. The CDR3 length is 12 residues, termini included. CDR3 sequence: CASSSKQDYLRS.

V usage is TRBV9 and J usage is TRBJ1-1; TRBD1 matches at 7 bases. V was pared by 2 bases and J by 2 bases, with 3 bases of the junction left unmatched. There are 14 residues in the CDR3. In germline, CDR1 is SGDLS, CDR2 YYNGEE. The CDR3 bases are TGTGCCAGCAGCGTGGGACAGATCAACACTGAAGCTTTCTTT. Residues: CASSVGQINTEAFF.

The V call is TRBV12-3 or TRBV12-4, the J call TRBJ2-5, with 7 positions matching TRBD1. Trimming cost V 6 bases and J 7 bases; bases outside gene matches: 5. This CDR3 region has 12 residues. The CDR3 region is CASSRQGPTQYF. The CDR3 DNA is TGTGCCAGCAGCCGACAGGGTCCGACCCAGTACTTC.

This chain joins TRBV5-1 and TRBJ2-7; 7 nucleotides align to TRBD2. V was pared by 3 bases and J by 2 bases, with 5 bases of the junction left unmatched. The CDR3 loop spans 14 amino acids. Per germline, CDR1 SGHRS and CDR2 YFSETQ. CDR3 sequence reads: CASSYAAGTYEQYF. The CDR3 DNA sequence: TGCGCCAGCAGCTACGCAGCGGGAACCTACGAGCAGTACTTC.

V gene TRBV4-3 combines with J gene TRBJ1-4; no reliable D call. Germline CDR1 LGHNA, CDR2 YSLEER. This CDR3 is 15 amino acids long. The V end lost 6 bases, the J end lost 8 bases, and 19 bases lay between the germline ends. CDR3 sequence reads: CASSVERYGEEKLFF. The CDR3 nucleotides are TGCGCCAGCAGTGTGGAAAGGTATGGAGAAGAAAAACTGTTTTTT.

The chain links TRBV15 to TRBJ2-6; D is unclear. The V gene lost 1 base and the J gene lost 0 bases, with 7 bases spanning the gap. CDR1 is LNHNV and CDR2 is YYDKDF in the germline V gene (reference sequence). The CDR3 is made up of 16 amino acids. The CDR3 loop reads CATSRGLSSGANVLTF. The CDR3, as DNA: TGTGCCACCAGCAGAGGATTGAGCTCTGGGGCCAACGTCCTGACTTTC. The complete variable domain, with remaining parts taken from reference TRBV15 and TRBJ2-6, reads DAMVIQNPRYQVTQFGKPVTLSCSQTLNHNVMYWYQQKSSQAPKLLFHYYDKDFNNEADTPDNFQSRRPNTSFCFLDIRSPGLGDTAMYLCATSRGLSSGANVLTFGAGSRLTVL.